This T cell receptor (beta chain) appears in the sequencing data of a study of OX40 agonist ivuxolimab in advanced cancers. Overall study context: The drug used for patients, ivuxolimab, was an agonistic anti-OX40 (CD134) antibody.

Libraries were prepared by immunoSEQ multiplex PCR; TCRdb keeps only in-frame clonotypes and omits some of them. This sample has about 37,000 clones, with roughly 87% found just once. Overall study findings and caveats: At doses 0.1 to 3.0 mg/kg, CD4+ and CD8+ clones expanded. People who partly responded at 0.1-3.0 mg/kg had some of the least clonal expansion seen.

Concerning this clone: What it binds is not known.

Between the trimmed V and J ends, which lost 4 bases and 0 bases, there was a span of 8 bases. Germline CDR1 reads PRHDT; CDR2 reads FYEKMQ (reference sequence). This CDR3 contains 14 residues. The origin of this receptor is an adult with an advanced solid tumor such as melanoma, head and neck, liver or kidney cancer. Specimen: CD4+ or CD8+ T cells sorted from blood, collected in a trial of the OX40 agonist ivuxolimab. The chain uses TRBV13 and TRBJ2-3; D gene unclear. The DNA for the CDR3 is TGTGCCAGCAGCTCCCTCCATAGCACAGATACGCAGTATTTT. Encoded protein: CASSSLHSTDTQYF. The entire variable domain, with the rest obtained from reference TRBV13 and TRBJ2-3, is as follows: AAGVIQSPRHLIKEKRETATLKCYPIPRHDTVYWYQQGPGQDPQFLISFYEKMQSDKGSIPDRFSAQQFSDYHSELNMSSLELGDSALYFCASSSLHSTDTQYFGPGTRLTVL.